This T cell receptor (beta chain) appears in the sequencing data of a study of blood T cell repertoires in COVID-19. As handled by the study authors: Estimates of nucleated cell counts were drawn from the amplification of reference gene primers. Method: immunoSEQ multiplex PCR; TCRdb's copy keeps in-frame clones and lacks some. The DNA gave D and trimming, while V, J and clone size come from that table. The top ten clones hold around 1.1% of a sample with around 99,000 clones, around 89% of them seen once. This clone turned up a few times. Sequenced sample: peripheral blood. The source is a human donor in a cohort sampled during active COVID-19.

CDR3 sequence: CASSYWTLYGYTF. The CDR3 region has the DNA TGTGCCAGCAGTTACTGGACACTCTATGGCTACACCTTC. This chain uses TRBV6-2 or TRBV6-3 with TRBJ1-2; weak D call: TRBD1 (5 bases). Germline assignment: CDR1 MNHEY and CDR2 SVGEGT. The CDR3 spans 13 residues. Trimming cost V 1 base and J 4 bases, with 7 bases left between them.